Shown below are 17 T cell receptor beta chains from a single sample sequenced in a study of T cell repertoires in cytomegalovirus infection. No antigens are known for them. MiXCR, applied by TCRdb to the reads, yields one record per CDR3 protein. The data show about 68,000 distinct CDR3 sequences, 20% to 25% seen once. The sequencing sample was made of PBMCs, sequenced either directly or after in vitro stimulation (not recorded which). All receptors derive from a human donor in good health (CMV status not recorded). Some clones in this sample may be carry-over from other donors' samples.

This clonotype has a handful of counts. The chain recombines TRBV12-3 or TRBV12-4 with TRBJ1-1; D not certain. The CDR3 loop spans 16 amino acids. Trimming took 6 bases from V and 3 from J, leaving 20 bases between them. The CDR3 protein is CASRPYWTFPDTEAFF. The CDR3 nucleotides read TGTGCCAGCAGGCCCTATTGGACTTTTCCGGACACTGAAGCTTTCTTT.

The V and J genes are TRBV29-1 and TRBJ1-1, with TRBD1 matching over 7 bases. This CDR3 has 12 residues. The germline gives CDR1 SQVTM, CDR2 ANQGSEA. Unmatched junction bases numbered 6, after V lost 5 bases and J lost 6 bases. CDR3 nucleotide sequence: TGCAGCGTTATCAGGGGGGGACCTGAAGCTTTCTTT. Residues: CSVIRGGPEAFF.

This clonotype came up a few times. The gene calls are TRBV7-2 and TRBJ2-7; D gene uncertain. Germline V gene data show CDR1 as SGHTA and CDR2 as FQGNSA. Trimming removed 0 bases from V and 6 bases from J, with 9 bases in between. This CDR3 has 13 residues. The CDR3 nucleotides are TGTGCCAGCAGCTTAGCGGCTAGTGGCGAGCAGTACTTC. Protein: CASSLAASGEQYF.

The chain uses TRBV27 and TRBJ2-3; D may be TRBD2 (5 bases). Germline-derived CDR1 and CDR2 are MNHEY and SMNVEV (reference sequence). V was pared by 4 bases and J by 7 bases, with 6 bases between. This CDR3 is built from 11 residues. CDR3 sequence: CASSSDYTQYF. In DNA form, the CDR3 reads TGTGCCAGCAGTTCGGACTATACGCAGTATTTT.

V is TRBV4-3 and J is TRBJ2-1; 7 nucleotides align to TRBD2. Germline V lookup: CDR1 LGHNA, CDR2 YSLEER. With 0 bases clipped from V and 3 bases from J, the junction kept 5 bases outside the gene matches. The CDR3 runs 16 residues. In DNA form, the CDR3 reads TGCGCCAGCAGCCAAGATATGGGCGGGAGCTACAATGAGCAGTTCTTC. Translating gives CASSQDMGGSYNEQFF.

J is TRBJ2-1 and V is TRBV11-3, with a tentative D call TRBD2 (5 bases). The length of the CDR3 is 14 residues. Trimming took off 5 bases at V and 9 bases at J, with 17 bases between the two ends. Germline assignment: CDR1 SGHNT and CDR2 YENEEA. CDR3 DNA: TGTGCCAGCAGCGTCGGACTTTCTCAGCCTGAGCAGTTCTTC. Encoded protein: CASSVGLSQPEQFF. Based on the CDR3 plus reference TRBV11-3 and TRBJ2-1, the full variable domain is EAGVVQSPRYKIIEKKQPVAFWCNPISGHNTLYWYLQNLGQGPELLIRYENEEAVDDSQLPKDRFSAERLKGVDSTLKIQPAELGDSAVYLCASSVGLSQPEQFFGPGTRLTVL.

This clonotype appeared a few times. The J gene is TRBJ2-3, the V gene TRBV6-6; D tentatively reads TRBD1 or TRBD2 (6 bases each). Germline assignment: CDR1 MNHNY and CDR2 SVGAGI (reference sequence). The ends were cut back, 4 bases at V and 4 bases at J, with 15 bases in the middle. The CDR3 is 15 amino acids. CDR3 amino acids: CASSFTGGGPDTQYF. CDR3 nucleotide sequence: TGTGCCAGCAGTTTCACTGGAGGGGGTCCAGATACGCAGTATTTT.

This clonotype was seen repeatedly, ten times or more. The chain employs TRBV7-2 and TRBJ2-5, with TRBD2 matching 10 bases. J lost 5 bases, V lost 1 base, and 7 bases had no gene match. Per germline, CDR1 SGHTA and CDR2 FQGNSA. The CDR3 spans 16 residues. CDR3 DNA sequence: TGTGCCAGCAGCTTAGGCCTAGCGGGGGCTCGGGAGACCCAGTACTTC. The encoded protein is CASSLGLAGARETQYF. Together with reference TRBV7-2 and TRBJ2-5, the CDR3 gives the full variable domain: GAGVSQSPSNKVTEKGKDVELRCDPISGHTALYWYRQSLGQGLEFLIYFQGNSAPDKSGLPSDRFSAERTGGSVSTLTIQRTQQEDSAVYLCASSLGLAGARETQYFGPGTRLLVL.

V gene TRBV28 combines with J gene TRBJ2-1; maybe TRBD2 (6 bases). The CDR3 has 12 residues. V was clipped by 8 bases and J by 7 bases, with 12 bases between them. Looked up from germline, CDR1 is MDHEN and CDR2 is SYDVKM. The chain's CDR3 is CASGGLGNEQFF. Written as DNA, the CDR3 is TGTGCCAGCGGGGGACTCGGTAATGAGCAGTTCTTC.

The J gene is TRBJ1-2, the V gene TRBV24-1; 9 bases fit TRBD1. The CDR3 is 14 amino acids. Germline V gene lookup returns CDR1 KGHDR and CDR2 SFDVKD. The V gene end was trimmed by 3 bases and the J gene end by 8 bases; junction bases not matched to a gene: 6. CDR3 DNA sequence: TGTGCCACCAGTGATGACGGACAGGGGATAGGCTACACCTTC. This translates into CATSDDGQGIGYTF.

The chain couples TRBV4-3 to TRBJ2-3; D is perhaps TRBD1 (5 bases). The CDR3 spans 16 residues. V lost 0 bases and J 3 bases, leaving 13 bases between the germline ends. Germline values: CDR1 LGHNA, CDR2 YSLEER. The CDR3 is CASSQESQGRTDTQYF. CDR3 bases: TGCGCCAGCAGCCAAGAATCTCAGGGAAGAACAGATACGCAGTATTTT.

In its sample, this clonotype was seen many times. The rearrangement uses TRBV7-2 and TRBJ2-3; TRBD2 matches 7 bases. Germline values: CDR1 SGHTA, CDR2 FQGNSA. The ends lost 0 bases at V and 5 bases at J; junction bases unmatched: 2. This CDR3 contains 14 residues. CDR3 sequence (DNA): TGTGCCAGCAGCTTAGCGGGAGGGATAGATACGCAGTATTTT. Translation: CASSLAGGIDTQYF. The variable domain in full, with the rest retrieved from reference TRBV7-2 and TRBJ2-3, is GAGVSQSPSNKVTEKGKDVELRCDPISGHTALYWYRQSLGQGLEFLIYFQGNSAPDKSGLPSDRFSAERTGGSVSTLTIQRTQQEDSAVYLCASSLAGGIDTQYFGPGTRLTVL.

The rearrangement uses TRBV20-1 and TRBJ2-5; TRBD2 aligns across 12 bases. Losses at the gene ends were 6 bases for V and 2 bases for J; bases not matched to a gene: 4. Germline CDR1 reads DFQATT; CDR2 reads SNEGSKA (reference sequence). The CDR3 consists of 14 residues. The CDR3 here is CSASGTSGQETQYF. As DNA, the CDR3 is TGCAGTGCCTCCGGGACTAGCGGGCAAGAGACCCAGTACTTC.

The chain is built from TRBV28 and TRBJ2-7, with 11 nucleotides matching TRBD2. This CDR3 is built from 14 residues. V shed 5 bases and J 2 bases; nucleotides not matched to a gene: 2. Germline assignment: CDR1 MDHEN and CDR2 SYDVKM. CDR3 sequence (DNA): TGTGCCAGCAGTCCGACTAGCGGGGCCTACGAGCAGTACTTC. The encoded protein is CASSPTSGAYEQYF.

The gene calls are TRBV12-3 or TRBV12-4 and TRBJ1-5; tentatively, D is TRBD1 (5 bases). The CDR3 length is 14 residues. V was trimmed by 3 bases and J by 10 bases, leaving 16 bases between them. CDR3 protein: CASSFGDRVSPQHF. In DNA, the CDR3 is TGTGCCAGCAGTTTTGGGGACCGGGTCTCTCCCCAGCATTTT.

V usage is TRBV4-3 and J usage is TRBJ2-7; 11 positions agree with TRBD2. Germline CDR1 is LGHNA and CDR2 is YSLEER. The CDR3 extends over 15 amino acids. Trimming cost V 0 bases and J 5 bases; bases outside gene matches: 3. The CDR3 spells CASSQELAGAHEQYF. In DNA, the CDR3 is TGCGCCAGCAGCCAAGAACTAGCGGGAGCTCACGAGCAGTACTTC.

The CDR3 DNA reads TGTGCCAGCAGCTTAGGATCAGGGGAGACCCAGTACTTC. It translates to CASSLGSGETQYF. The genes are TRBV7-2 and TRBJ2-5; possibly TRBD1 for D (5 bases). The CDR3 consists of 13 residues. The V end lost 1 base, the J end lost 5 bases, and 8 bases lay between the germline ends. The germline V gene has CDR1 SGHTA and CDR2 FQGNSA.